The rows below give T cell receptor beta chains drawn from one sample of a study of shared clonotypes between healthy human individuals. Sequencing was performed with immunoSEQ multiplex PCR; in TCRdb, only in-frame clones are kept and a portion is missing. The table shows 2 million to 3 million clones, with approximately 90% occurring only once. Sequenced input: naive CD4+ T cells sorted from blood. These receptors came from a man aged 18 to 30 in good health. The conserved cysteine and the conserved F or W are not part of the CDR3 here. The order of the fields is CDR3 protein, V gene.

ASSPLAESYNEQF TRBV18
ASSPGQNTEAF TRBV18
ASSPTSGRDEQY TRBV5-4
ASSYELAGWETQY TRBV5-1
ASSGIPSFYT TRBV28
ATSSRGQGNSPLH TRBV15
ASTSLSLTDTQY TRBV28
AWSRGWTVLSYEQY TRBV30
ASSQDRGQADNSPLH TRBV4-1
AWSLAVYNEQF TRBV30
ASSERRDSHGYT TRBV6-1
ASSFRGAGADTQY TRBV5-1
ASSLALAGAGEQF TRBV5-4
SASGTYEQY TRBV20-1
ASSQSTGLAGDWTGELF TRBV14
ASSGTGTSLMDTQY TRBV5-1
AWSSARLGWNTEAF TRBV30
ASSLGPHNYEQY TRBV11-2